The clone carrying this T cell receptor (beta chain) has just one count. Its target is unknown. The CDR3 extends over 16 amino acids. V was pared by 1 base and J by 1 base, with 7 bases of the junction left unmatched. Germline V lookup: CDR1 GTSNPN, CDR2 SVGIG (reference sequence). The source of the sample is a study of somatic mutations in cytotoxic T cells in rheumatoid arthritis. The wider study: Flow sorting yielded some V beta antibody-stained T-cell populations at nearly 100% purity, among them V beta1+ cells sequenced for TCRB.

Findings of the study overall: A finding that went unadjusted for multiple comparisons was the slight underrepresentation of TRBV07 in rheumatoid arthritis patients.

Separation of CD4+ and CD8+ cells was performed by positive magnetic bead selection, and purity was verified by flow cytometry. Original handling: Matching between patient CD8+ clones larger than 1% and published virus-specific TCRB sequences was rare. Assay used: immunoSEQ multiplex PCR; TCRdb lists only in-frame clones, some missing. V, J and clone size were drawn from that table, and D and trimming were deduced from the DNA. The sample has 15,000 to 20,000 clones, approximately 80% seen once. This chain connects TRBV30 to TRBJ2-1, with TRBD1 identical over 7 bases. Sequencing was done on a sample of CD8+ T cells sorted from blood. The sequence was obtained from an adult with rheumatoid arthritis. Here the CDR3 reads CAWSGYEGQSYNEQFF. DNA for the CDR3: TGTGCCTGGAGTGGCTACGAGGGACAGTCCTACAATGAGCAGTTCTTC. Supplemented by reference TRBV30 and TRBJ2-1, the full variable domain reads SQTIHQWPATLVQPVGSPLSLECTVEGTSNPNLYWYRQAAGRGLQLLFYSVGIGQISSEVPQNLSASRPQDRQFILSSKKLLLSDSGFYLCAWSGYEGQSYNEQFFGPGTRLTVL.